The present T cell receptor (beta chain) was sequenced within a study of blood T cell repertoires in COVID-19 (dated by TCRdb to about 2020). Background for the entire study: Samples covering the acute and convalescent phases of COVID-19 were provided by collaborators in the United States, Italy and Spain. The material from the prospective study consisted of cDNA or gDNA derived from T cells, B-cell-depleted T cells, or PBMCs. Subjects who had been exposed to COVID-19, were actively infected with it, or had recovered from it provided the deeply sampled blood TCRbeta repertoires that made up the dataset. The repertoires were released in a freely available public database meant as a resource for research on the immune response to SARS-CoV-2. Samples were obtained from the ongoing ImmuneRACE study (first 160 participants) and from over a thousand subjects provided by 6 global collaborators. Sample metadata almost always included a de-identified subject ID, COVID-19 status, age in years and sex. HLA class I and class II types, where available, came from metadata supplied by the sample provider rather than from assay-based typing.

The germline V gene sets CDR1 to MGHDK and CDR2 to SYGVNS. The CDR3 holds 17 amino acids from the cysteine to the phenylalanine. Only the CDR3 region is kept as DNA, spanning 51 bases read in frame from base 1. The germline V end is reduced by 4 bases and the J end by 6 bases; junction bases left unmatched: 8. The study at large found these results: How much clinical and demographic metadata was included differed by source and by participant, and the metadata was provided uncurated.

Concerning this clone: Its antigen is still unknown. No qualities accompany the bases; no much larger clone lies one base away.

Each collaborating institution followed its own protocols to collect whole blood in K2EDTA tubes. For TCRbeta analysis, collaborators shipped samples as frozen whole blood, isolated PBMCs, or DNA extracted from either of those sample types. TCRbeta CDR3 regions were amplified from genomic DNA by means of the immunoSEQ Assay, a bias-controlled multiplex PCR. As for the authors' bioinformatics: Nucleated cell counts per sample were estimated from amplification of reference gene primers within the assay. Sequence reads were collapsed and filtered to measure the absolute abundance of every unique TCRbeta CDR3 rearrangement. Productive Simpson clonality was computed per sample as the square root of Simpson's diversity index over productive rearrangements. This immuneACCESS table, as held by TCRdb, lists in-frame sequences with V and J called but not all clones. Of the missing ones, under half trace to an unresolved V gene in checked studies; the others have no known cause. The V and J calls and clone size come from that table; D and trimming were worked out from the DNA. This sample holds 100,000 to 150,000 clones; about 74% were observed only once. The ten top clones hold around 5.5% of the sample.

The source is a man between 60 and 75 years old with acute or convalescent COVID-19. The V and J genes are TRBV25-1 and TRBJ2-1; TRBD2 fits 14 bases in the junction. Specimen: peripheral blood. The CDR3 is CASSARLAGGVGNEQFF. The DNA sequence reads TGTGCCAGCAGTGCTAGACTAGCGGGAGGGGTGGGCAATGAGCAGTTCTTC.